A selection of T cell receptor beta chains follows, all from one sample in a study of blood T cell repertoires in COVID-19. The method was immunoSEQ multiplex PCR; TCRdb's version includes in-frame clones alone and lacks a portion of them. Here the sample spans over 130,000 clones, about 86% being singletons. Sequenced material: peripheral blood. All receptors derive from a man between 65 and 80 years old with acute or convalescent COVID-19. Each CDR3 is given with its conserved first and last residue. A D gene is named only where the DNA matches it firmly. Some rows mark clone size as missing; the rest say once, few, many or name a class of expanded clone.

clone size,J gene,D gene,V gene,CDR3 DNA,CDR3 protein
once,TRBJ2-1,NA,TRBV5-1,TGCGCCAGCAGCCCCCGTGGTCCCAGCTCCTACAATGAGCAGTTCTTC,CASSPRGPSSYNEQFF
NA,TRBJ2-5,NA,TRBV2,TGTGCCAGCAGCAGCGAGTCTATCAAGACCCAGTACTTC,CASSSESIKTQYF
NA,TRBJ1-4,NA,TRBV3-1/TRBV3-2,TGTGCCAGCAGCCAAGATACAGACCCAAATGAAAAACTGTTTTTT,CASSQDTDPNEKLFF
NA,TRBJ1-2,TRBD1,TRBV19,TGTGCCAGTAACGGCGGAGGGGGCGCGTCGGTGTATGGCTACACCTTC,CASNGGGGASVYGYTF
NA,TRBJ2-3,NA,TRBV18,TGTGCCAGCTCACCCAGTACGCGGGATACAGATACGCAGTATTTT,CASSPSTRDTDTQYF
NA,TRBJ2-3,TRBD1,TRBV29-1,TGCAGCGTAGCCCTGGGACAGGGAACAGATACGCAGTATTTT,CSVALGQGTDTQYF
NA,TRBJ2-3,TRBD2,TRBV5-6,TGTGCCAGCAGCTTGGTCGTGACTAGCGGCGGGGATACGCAGTATTTT,CASSLVVTSGGDTQYF
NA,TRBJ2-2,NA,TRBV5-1,TGCGCCAGCAGCTTGGTAGCCAGGGCAAACACCGGGGAGCTGTTTTTT,CASSLVARANTGELFF
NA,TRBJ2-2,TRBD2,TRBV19,TGTGCCAGTAGTGTGACTAGCGGGCCCACCGGGGAGCTGTTTTTT,CASSVTSGPTGELFF
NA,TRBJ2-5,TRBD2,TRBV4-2,TGTGCCAGCAGCCAGGGACTAGCGGAACTACAAGAGACCCAGTACTTC,CASSQGLAELQETQYF
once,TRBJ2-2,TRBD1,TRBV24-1,TGTGCCACCAGTGACCCTACAGGGGGCGACACCGGGGAGCTGTTTTTT,CATSDPTGGDTGELFF
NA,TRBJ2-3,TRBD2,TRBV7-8,TGTGCCAGCAGCGGTAGCGGGAGGGGAGAGACAGATACGCAGTATTTT,CASSGSGRGETDTQYF
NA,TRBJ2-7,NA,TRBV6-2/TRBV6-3,TGTGCCAGCAGTTGGGGTCATAGCGGATCCTACGAGCAGTACTTC,CASSWGHSGSYEQYF
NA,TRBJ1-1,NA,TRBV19,TGTGCCAGTAGTACCGCTCAGGGGAACACTGAAGCTTTCTTT,CASSTAQGNTEAFF
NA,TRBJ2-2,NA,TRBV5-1,TGCGCCAGCAGCTTGGTAGCGCTAGCGAGCACCGGGGAGCTGTTTTTT,CASSLVALASTGELFF
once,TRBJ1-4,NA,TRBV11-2,TGTGCCAGCAGCTTAGGCAGGGCTGAAAAACTGTTTTTT,CASSLGRAEKLFF
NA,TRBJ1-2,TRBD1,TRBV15,TGTGCCACCAGCAGAGATCCCCACGGGACAGACTATGGCTACACCTTC,CATSRDPHGTDYGYTF
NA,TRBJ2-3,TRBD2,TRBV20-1,TGCAGTGCTAGTCACGGCGGGAGTACAGATACGCAGTATTTT,CSASHGGSTDTQYF
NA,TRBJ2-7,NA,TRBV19,TGTGCCAGTAGTCTTGGACCCTACGGGAACGAGCAGTACTTC,CASSLGPYGNEQYF
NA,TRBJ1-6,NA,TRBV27,TGTGCCAGCAGTTTCGCAGGTACGGATTCACCCCTCCACTTT,CASSFAGTDSPLHF
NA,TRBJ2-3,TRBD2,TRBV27,TGTGCCAGCAGTCCTAGCGGTAGCACAGATACGCAGTATTTT,CASSPSGSTDTQYF
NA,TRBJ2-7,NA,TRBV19,TGTGCCAGTAGTATAGATGAGCGCAACTCCTACGAGCAGTACTTC,CASSIDERNSYEQYF
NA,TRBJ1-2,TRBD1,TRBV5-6,TGTGCCAGCAGGCGACAGGGCACGGCTGACTATGGCTACACCTTC,CASRRQGTADYGYTF
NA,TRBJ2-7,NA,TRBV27,TGTGCCAGCAGTTTTGGGGCCTCCTACGAGCAGTACTTC,CASSFGASYEQYF
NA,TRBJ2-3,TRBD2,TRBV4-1,TGCGCCAGCAGCCAGAACCCGGGACTAGCGAGAAGCACAGATACGCAGTATTTT,CASSQNPGLARSTDTQYF
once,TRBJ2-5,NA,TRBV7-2,TGTGCCAGCATCTTGAGGGAGAAAGAGACCCAGTACTTC,CASILREKETQYF
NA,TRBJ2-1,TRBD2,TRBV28,TGTGCCAGCAGTTTTCTAGCGGGAGGATCCTACAATGAGCAGTTCTTC,CASSFLAGGSYNEQFF
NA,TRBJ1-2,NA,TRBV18,TGTGCCAGCTCACCTACAAGGAGGCAGGGGAAGATAAATGGCTACACCTTC,CASSPTRRQGKINGYTF
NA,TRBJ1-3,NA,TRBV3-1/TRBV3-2,TGTGCCAGCAGCGGCACCGCGGACTCTGGAAACACCATATATTTT,CASSGTADSGNTIYF
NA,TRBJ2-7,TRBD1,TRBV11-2,TGTGCCAGCAGCTTAATGACAGGGCCCTACGAGCAGTACTTC,CASSLMTGPYEQYF
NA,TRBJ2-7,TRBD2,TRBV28,TGTGCCAGCAGAGAACTAGCGGGCTACGAGCAGTACTTC,CASRELAGYEQYF
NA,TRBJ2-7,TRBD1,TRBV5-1,TGCGCCAGCAGCCTAAGACAGGGAACAGGCGAGCAGTACTTC,CASSLRQGTGEQYF
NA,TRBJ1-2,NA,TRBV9,TGTGCCAGCAGCGTGAGTTCATATGGCTACACCTTC,CASSVSSYGYTF
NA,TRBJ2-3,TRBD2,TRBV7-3,TGTGCCAGCAGCTTGATGCCTAGCGGGGTCGCAGATACGCAGTATTTT,CASSLMPSGVADTQYF
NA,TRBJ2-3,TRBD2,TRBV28,TGTGCCAGCCACGGACTAGCGGGAGGAACAGATACGCAGTATTTT,CASHGLAGGTDTQYF
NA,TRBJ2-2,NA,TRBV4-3,TGCGCCAGCAGCCATAGAGGGGACTTCAACACCGGGGAGCTGTTTTTT,CASSHRGDFNTGELFF